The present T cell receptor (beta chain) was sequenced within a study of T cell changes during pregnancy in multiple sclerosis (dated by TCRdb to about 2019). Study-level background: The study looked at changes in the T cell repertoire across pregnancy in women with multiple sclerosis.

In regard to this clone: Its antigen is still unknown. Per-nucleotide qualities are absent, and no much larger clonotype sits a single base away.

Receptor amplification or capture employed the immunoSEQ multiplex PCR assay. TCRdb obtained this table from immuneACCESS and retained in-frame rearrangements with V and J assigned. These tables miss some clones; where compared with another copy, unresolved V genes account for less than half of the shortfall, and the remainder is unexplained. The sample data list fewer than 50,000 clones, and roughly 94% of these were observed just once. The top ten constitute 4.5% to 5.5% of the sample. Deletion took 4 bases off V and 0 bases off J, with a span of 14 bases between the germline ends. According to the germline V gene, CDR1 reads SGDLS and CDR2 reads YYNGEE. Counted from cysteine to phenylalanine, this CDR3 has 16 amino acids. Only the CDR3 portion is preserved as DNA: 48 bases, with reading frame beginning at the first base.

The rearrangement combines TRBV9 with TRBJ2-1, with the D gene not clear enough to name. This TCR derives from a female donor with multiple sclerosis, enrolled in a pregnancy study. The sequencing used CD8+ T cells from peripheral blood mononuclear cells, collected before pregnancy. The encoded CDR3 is CASSPQPRYSYNEQFF. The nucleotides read TGTGCCAGCAGCCCTCAGCCTAGATACTCCTACAATGAGCAGTTCTTC.